These T cell receptor beta chains were read from a single sample in a study of technical replicates of blood from a handful of donors. Profiling relied on immunoSEQ multiplex PCR, and the TCRdb table lists in-frame clones only, not all of them. The profile shows 80,000 or so clones, less than 99% of them singletons. Sequencing was performed on T cells isolated from PBMCs. All receptors derive from a human donor in good health. Both conserved end residues are part of each CDR3. A D gene is named only where the DNA matches it firmly. Expanded clones get a size class; other rows say once, few or many, or leave the size out.

D gene,J gene,clone size,V gene,CDR3 protein,CDR3 DNA
.,TRBJ2-5,.,TRBV7-2,CASTFVGDTGRGTQYF,TGTGCCAGCACCTTTGTTGGGGACACAGGGAGGGGGACCCAGTACTTC
TRBD1,TRBJ2-7,.,TRBV25-1,CASTPGQGSHEQYF,TGTGCCAGCACCCCGGGACAGGGGAGCCACGAGCAGTACTTC
.,TRBJ2-1,.,TRBV5-1,CASSARTTLLVHSNEQFF,TGCGCCAGCAGCGCCAGGACTACTCTACTCGTTCACTCGAATGAGCAGTTCTTC
TRBD1,TRBJ1-1,.,TRBV7-8,CATNEQGSYTEAFF,TGTGCCACCAATGAACAGGGGTCCTACACTGAAGCTTTCTTT
.,TRBJ1-2,.,TRBV9,CASSGNREYGYTF,TGTGCCAGCAGCGGTAACAGGGAATATGGCTACACCTTC
TRBD2,TRBJ2-1,.,TRBV11-3,CASSPRERELRNEQFF,TGTGCCAGCAGCCCCCGGGAGCGGGAGCTCCGCAATGAGCAGTTCTTC
TRBD1,TRBJ1-5,once,TRBV2,CASSTGELTQHF,TGTGCCAGCAGTACAGGGGAGTTGACCCAGCATTTT
.,TRBJ2-7,.,TRBV7-2,CASSLSAGLAVSYEQYF,TGTGCCAGCAGCTTATCGGCGGGTTTAGCGGTCTCCTACGAGCAGTACTTC
TRBD1,TRBJ2-7,once,TRBV10-1,CASSDWTGGDHEQYF,TGCGCCAGCAGTGACTGGACAGGTGGGGACCACGAGCAGTACTTC
TRBD2,TRBJ2-1,.,TRBV19,CASSNAGLAIYNEQFF,TGTGCCAGTAGCAACGCGGGACTAGCCATCTACAATGAGCAGTTCTTC
TRBD1,TRBJ1-4,.,TRBV9,CASSDRGQSLGGNEKLFF,TGTGCCAGCAGCGACCGGGGACAGTCTCTGGGGGGTAATGAAAAACTGTTTTTT
.,TRBJ1-1,.,TRBV6-1,CASSEVWANTEAFF,TGTGCCAGCAGTGAAGTCTGGGCTAACACTGAAGCTTTCTTT
.,TRBJ1-4,.,TRBV11-2,CASSWTDEKLFF,TGTGCCAGCAGCTGGACAGATGAAAAACTGTTTTTT
.,TRBJ2-7,.,TRBV4-2,CASSQDAGEGSYEQYF,TGTGCCAGCAGCCAAGATGCAGGGGAGGGGTCCTACGAGCAGTACTTC
.,TRBJ1-5,.,TRBV7-2,CASSLYNQPQHF,TGTGCCAGCAGCTTATACAATCAGCCCCAGCATTTT
.,TRBJ2-7,.,TRBV2,CASSGLTSTPYEQYF,TGTGCCAGCAGTGGGCTAACTAGTACACCCTACGAGCAGTACTTC
.,TRBJ1-1,.,TRBV15,CATSERWVAPAFF,TGTGCCACCAGCGAGCGGTGGGTAGCCCCCGCTTTCTTT
.,TRBJ1-2,.,TRBV4-3,CASSQILGEGYGYTF,TGCGCCAGCAGCCAAATACTGGGGGAGGGCTATGGCTACACCTTC
TRBD1,TRBJ1-4,once,TRBV5-1,CASSLPGTGNEKLFF,TGCGCCAGCAGCTTGCCCGGGACAGGGAATGAAAAACTGTTTTTT
.,TRBJ1-4,.,TRBV7-9,CAYAGGSEKLFF,TGTGCCTATGCCGGGGGGAGTGAAAAACTGTTTTTT
TRBD1,TRBJ2-1,.,TRBV27,CASSRNRQGHEQFF,TGTGCCAGCAGCCGCAACCGACAGGGCCATGAGCAGTTCTTC
.,TRBJ1-1,.,TRBV29-1,CSVGGLAAEAFF,TGCAGCGTCGGGGGTTTAGCAGCTGAAGCTTTCTTT
.,TRBJ2-7,.,TRBV30,CAWSDSGVAYEQYF,TGTGCCTGGAGCGACTCGGGAGTCGCCTACGAGCAGTACTTC
TRBD2,TRBJ2-1,.,TRBV29-1,CSARLAGYNEQFF,TGCAGCGCCAGACTAGCGGGCTACAATGAGCAGTTCTTC
TRBD1,TRBJ2-1,.,TRBV6-4,CASSRDRGPNEQFF,TGTGCCAGCTCTCGGGACAGGGGGCCCAATGAGCAGTTCTTC
.,TRBJ2-7,.,TRBV5-5,CASSLEPHYEQYF,TGTGCCAGCAGCTTGGAGCCTCACTACGAGCAGTACTTC
.,TRBJ2-3,once,TRBV9,CASSASRLAVATQYF,TGTGCCAGCAGCGCGTCCCGATTAGCGGTCGCTACCCAGTATTTT
TRBD2,TRBJ2-1,.,TRBV25-1,CASSESTSGLNEQFF,TGTGCCAGCAGTGAAAGTACTAGCGGGCTCAATGAGCAGTTCTTC
.,TRBJ1-3,.,TRBV5-4,CASSLPGQDENTIYF,TGTGCCAGCAGCTTGCCCGGTCAGGATGAGAACACCATATATTTT
TRBD1,TRBJ2-5,.,TRBV27,CASSLGQGFLETQYF,TGTGCCAGCAGTTTGGGACAGGGGTTTTTGGAGACCCAGTACTTC
.,TRBJ1-2,.,TRBV29-1,CSVGHWTFPNYGYTF,TGCAGCGTCGGCCATTGGACTTTTCCTAACTATGGCTACACCTTC
.,TRBJ2-1,.,TRBV6-6,CASIRLENDNEQFF,TGTGCCAGCATTAGACTAGAGAACGACAATGAGCAGTTCTTC
.,TRBJ1-5,.,TRBV30,CAWTDGNQPQHF,TGTGCCTGGACTGACGGGAATCAGCCCCAGCATTTT
.,TRBJ1-1,.,TRBV2,CASSEFGTQNTEAFF,TGTGCCAGCAGTGAATTTGGGACACAGAACACTGAAGCTTTCTTT
TRBD1,TRBJ1-1,.,TRBV6-5,CASSYEAGGLQAFF,TGTGCCAGCAGTTACGAGGCAGGGGGCCTCCAAGCTTTCTTT
.,TRBJ2-7,.,TRBV6-5,CASSRGLDEQYF,TGTGCCAGCAGTCGAGGACTGGACGAGCAGTACTTC
TRBD2,TRBJ2-1,once,TRBV7-9,CASSLGGEGYEQFF,TGTGCCAGCAGCTTGGGGGGGGAGGGCTATGAGCAGTTCTTC
TRBD1,TRBJ2-7,.,TRBV6-6,CASSPTTGRSYEQYF,TGTGCCAGCAGTCCAACGACAGGGCGCTCCTACGAGCAGTACTTC
.,TRBJ1-1,once,TRBV6-1,CASSETVNTEAFF,TGTGCCAGCAGTGAAACAGTGAACACTGAAGCTTTCTTT
TRBD1,TRBJ1-4,.,TRBV14,CASSQAWTGGFEKLFF,TGTGCCAGCAGCCAAGCTTGGACAGGGGGATTTGAAAAACTGTTTTTT
TRBD1,TRBJ1-1,few,TRBV10-3,CAISVGGQFTEAFF,TGTGCCATCAGTGTAGGGGGACAGTTCACTGAAGCTTTCTTT
.,TRBJ2-2,.,TRBV6-6,CASTGDTGELFF,TGTGCCAGCACGGGGGACACCGGGGAGCTGTTTTTT
.,TRBJ2-2,once,TRBV15,CATSGLRDTTNTGELFF,TGTGCCACCAGCGGCCTCCGGGACACAACGAACACCGGGGAGCTGTTTTTT
TRBD1,TRBJ2-2,.,TRBV2,CASRGQGSGELFF,TGTGCCAGCCGAGGACAGGGCTCCGGGGAGCTGTTTTTT
.,TRBJ1-4,.,TRBV7-2,CASSWSATNEKLFF,TGTGCCAGCAGCTGGAGTGCAACTAATGAAAAACTGTTTTTT
TRBD2,TRBJ2-5,.,TRBV7-3,CASSQLAEETQYF,TGTGCCAGCAGCCAACTAGCGGAAGAGACCCAGTACTTC
TRBD1,TRBJ1-5,.,TRBV7-8,CASSQGQGLPQHF,TGTGCCAGCAGCCAGGGACAGGGATTACCCCAGCATTTT
TRBD1,TRBJ2-1,.,TRBV5-1,CASQWTGQGEQFF,TGCGCCAGCCAGTGGACAGGACAAGGTGAGCAGTTCTTC
.,TRBJ2-1,once,TRBV28,CASSGEPGSQPSNEQFF,TGTGCCAGCAGTGGGGAGCCGGGCTCTCAACCCAGCAATGAGCAGTTCTTC
.,TRBJ2-3,.,TRBV4-1,CASSHLTASTDTQYF,TGCGCCAGCAGCCATCTGACAGCAAGCACAGATACGCAGTATTTT
.,TRBJ1-5,.,TRBV30,CAWSPLNSYSNQPQHF,TGTGCCTGGAGTCCCCTGAACTCTTATAGCAATCAGCCCCAGCATTTT
.,TRBJ1-2,.,TRBV19,CASGEWVEADYGYTF,TGTGCCAGCGGAGAGTGGGTGGAGGCCGACTATGGCTACACCTTC
.,TRBJ2-3,.,TRBV5-6,CASSFSSSTDTQYF,TGTGCCAGCAGCTTCTCTAGCAGCACAGATACGCAGTATTTT
.,TRBJ2-6,.,TRBV18,CASSQGGGANVLTF,TGTGCCAGCTCTCAGGGTGGTGGGGCCAACGTCCTGACTTTC
TRBD2,TRBJ2-3,.,TRBV4-3,CASSRGAGGVDTQYF,TGCGCCAGCAGCCGCGGTGCGGGAGGGGTAGATACGCAGTATTTT
TRBD1,TRBJ1-5,once,TRBV29-1,CSVRTGVNQPQHF,TGCAGCGTTCGGACAGGAGTCAATCAGCCCCAGCATTTT
TRBD1,TRBJ1-1,.,TRBV11-1,CASSSARDRGMNTEAFF,TGTGCCAGCAGCTCGGCTCGGGACAGGGGAATGAACACTGAAGCTTTCTTT
TRBD2,TRBJ2-5,.,TRBV29-1,CSVEGVAGGVGETQYF,TGCAGCGTTGAGGGGGTAGCGGGAGGGGTAGGGGAGACCCAGTACTTC
.,TRBJ1-1,.,TRBV10-2,CASSESMRKNTEAFF,TGCGCCAGCAGTGAGTCGATGAGGAAGAACACTGAAGCTTTCTTT
TRBD1,TRBJ1-4,.,TRBV6-5,CASTDRALSSLFF,TGTGCCAGCACCGACAGGGCCCTTAGCTCACTGTTTTTT